This T cell receptor (beta chain) was identified during a study of T cell changes during pregnancy in multiple sclerosis. Trimming left V 3 bases short and J 0 bases short, with 11 bases between. Germline V gene data show CDR1 as MGHDK and CDR2 as SYGVNS. The CDR3 extends over 16 amino acids. Repertoires were generated with immunoSEQ multiplex PCR, while TCRdb's copy carries only in-frame clones and drops some. The sample shows 66,000 or so clones, 80% to 90% of them seen only once. This clonotype was obtained from a female donor in good health, enrolled as a control in a pregnancy study. Here the sequenced sample was peripheral blood, taken in the first trimester of pregnancy. The chain has TRBV25-1 and TRBJ2-2; possibly TRBD1 for D (5 bases). CDR3 sequence: CASSDLGHSNTGELFF. The CDR3 DNA reads TGTGCCAGCAGTGATCTTGGACACTCGAACACCGGGGAGCTGTTTTTT. The variable domain in full, with the rest retrieved from reference TRBV25-1 and TRBJ2-2, is EADIYQTPRYLVIGTGKKITLECSQTMGHDKMYWYQQDPGMELHLIHYSYGVNSTEKGDLSSESTVSRIRTEHFPLTLESARPSHTSQYLCASSDLGHSNTGELFFGEGSRLTVL.